This T cell receptor (beta chain) was observed in a study of cytomegalovirus exposure and HLA in healthy donors. Study background: The early release's HLA-typed donors yielded tens of millions of unique TCRs. Overall study findings and caveats: When analyzed later, a missense DCLRE1C variant was found to be linked to TCR beta V- and J-gene trimming.

The primer mix had 60 Vbeta and 13 Jbeta primers. Here immunoSEQ multiplex PCR was the method, and the copy in TCRdb shows in-frame clones only, minus some. The top ten hold around 1.3% of the sample, which has fewer than 200,000 clones, around four fifths seen once. This CDR3 comprises 16 residues. V lost 2 bases to trimming and J lost 0 bases, with 12 bases between them. The germline CDR1 and CDR2 sequences are MNHEY and SVGAGI. Notes on this clone: Its antigen remains unidentified.

The TCR originated in a woman aged 50 to 65 in good health and CMV-seronegative. This chain joins TRBV6-5 and TRBJ2-3; D might be TRBD1 (5 bases). Sample: PBMCs. CDR3: CASSYGAVTSTDTQYF. CDR3 coding DNA: TGTGCCAGCAGTTACGGGGCCGTCACTAGCACAGATACGCAGTATTTT.